Listed below are T cell receptor beta chains from one sample, sequenced in a study of cytomegalovirus exposure and HLA in healthy donors. Produced via immunoSEQ multiplex PCR; TCRdb's table is partial and in-frame only. In the table there are tens of thousands of clones, over 80% of which are singletons. Source material: PBMCs. The source of these receptors is a man between 25 and 39 years old in good health and CMV-seronegative. Each CDR3 is given with its conserved first and last residue. The D gene is left open where the match is weak. Rows may omit the clone size; those that give it use once, few, many or a size class.

V gene	clone size	J gene	D gene	CDR3 DNA	CDR3 protein
TRBV2	NA	TRBJ1-3	TRBD1	TGTGCCAGCAGTACTGGGACAGAGAACACCATATATTTT	CASSTGTENTIYF
TRBV6-1	NA	TRBJ2-1	TRBD2	TGTGCCAGCAGTGTCCTAGCGGGGACTAGCGATGAGCAGTTCTTC	CASSVLAGTSDEQFF
TRBV12-5	once	TRBJ1-1	NA	TGTGCTAGTGGTTTGGCTTGGGCTCAAGGCCACACTGAAGCTTTCTTT	CASGLAWAQGHTEAFF
TRBV6-4	NA	TRBJ2-1	TRBD2	TGTGCCAGCAGTGATCTTCTAGCGGGAGATCGGAATGAGCAGTTCTTC	CASSDLLAGDRNEQFF
TRBV4-1	NA	TRBJ1-2	NA	TGCGCCAGCAGCCAAGAATCGGAACAGCTTTATGGCTACACCTTC	CASSQESEQLYGYTF
TRBV6-5	NA	TRBJ1-5	NA	TGTGCCAGCAGCCCGAGAGGGCATTACAATCAGCCCCAGCATTTT	CASSPRGHYNQPQHF
TRBV2	NA	TRBJ1-5	NA	TGTGCCAGCAGTGCCAGAACTAGCAATCAGCCCCAGCATTTT	CASSARTSNQPQHF
TRBV11-2	NA	TRBJ1-4	TRBD1	TGTGCCAGCAGCTCTGTGAGGGGGCGGGAAAAACTGTTTTTT	CASSSVRGREKLFF
TRBV21-1	NA	TRBJ2-1	NA	TGTGCCAGCACCACAGGGAGCGCCTACAATGAGCAGTTCTTC	CASTTGSAYNEQFF
TRBV12-5	NA	TRBJ2-1	TRBD2	TGTGCTAGTGGTTTGCCCTCGGCGGGAGGGATGCAGTTCTTC	CASGLPSAGGMQFF
TRBV5-1	few	TRBJ1-2	TRBD1	TGCGCCAGCAGCTCAAACCGACAGGGCCCAAGGGATGGCTACACCTTC	CASSSNRQGPRDGYTF
TRBV9	NA	TRBJ2-1	TRBD2	TGTGCCAGCAGCGTTCGTAGCGGGGTTAACAATGAGCAGTTCTTC	CASSVRSGVNNEQFF
TRBV29-1	NA	TRBJ1-3	NA	TGCAGCGTGGGGGGGACTAGTGGAAACACCATATATTTT	CSVGGTSGNTIYF
TRBV29-1	NA	TRBJ1-2	TRBD1	TGCAGCGTTACGACAGGGGTGAACTATGGCTACACCTTC	CSVTTGVNYGYTF
TRBV6-1	once	TRBJ1-3	NA	TGTGCCAGCAGTGAACGTGTATGGAGGAGCGAAGGAAACACCATATATTTT	CASSERVWRSEGNTIYF
TRBV15	NA	TRBJ1-3	NA	TGTGCCACCAGGACTTTCGGGGGGCGCGGTGGAAACACCATATATTTT	CATRTFGGRGGNTIYF
TRBV19	NA	TRBJ1-5	NA	TGTGCCAGTAGTAGCAGTTCCTATCAGCCCCAGCATTTT	CASSSSSYQPQHF
TRBV6-6	NA	TRBJ1-2	NA	TGTGCCAGTATATCGGGGGGACGAGGCTATGGCTACACCTTC	CASISGGRGYGYTF
TRBV4-2	NA	TRBJ2-2	TRBD2	TGTGCCAGCAGCCGGGACGGGGGACTAGCGAACACCGGGGAGCTGTTTTTT	CASSRDGGLANTGELFF
TRBV15	NA	TRBJ2-7	TRBD2	TGTGCCACCAGCAGAGAGGGCGGGCTAGCGGGGGGCGAGCAGTACTTC	CATSREGGLAGGEQYF
TRBV7-2	NA	TRBJ2-7	TRBD2	TGTGCCAGCAGCGTTGGGTTAGCGGGGACTTACGAGCAGTACTTC	CASSVGLAGTYEQYF
TRBV11-2	NA	TRBJ2-3	NA	TGTGCCAGCAGCTTAGAAGAGGTTGCGGGACTGGGTACGCAGTATTTT	CASSLEEVAGLGTQYF
TRBV12-5	NA	TRBJ1-5	NA	TGTGCTAGTGGTTTAAACCACAGGGATGGGCCCCAGCATTTT	CASGLNHRDGPQHF